This TCR beta chain was identified during a study of blood T cell repertoires in COVID-19. Study-wide context: The United States, Italy and Spain supplied acute and convalescent COVID-19 samples. The analysed material was cDNA or gDNA that came from T cells, B-cell-depleted T cells, or PBMCs.

CDR3 length: 14 residues. Germline V gene data show CDR1 as SGHTA and CDR2 as FQGNSA. J lost 10 bases, V lost 3 bases, and 8 bases had no gene match. Methods used by the authors: Researchers report that nucleated cell counts were estimated from reference gene primer amplification. Sequencing used immunoSEQ multiplex PCR; TCRdb keeps in-frame clones, though not all of them. The DNA was the basis for D and trimming; V, J and clone size are from that table. The profile shows 250,000 or so clones, 85% to 90% of them singletons. The count of this clone is one. The sequenced sample consisted of peripheral blood. The TCR comes from a woman in her thirties or forties who had recovered from COVID-19. This chain connects TRBV7-2 to TRBJ1-4; 7 bases align to TRBD1. CDR3 nucleotides: TGTGCCAGCAGCTTGGGGACAGAAGGTGGAAAACTGTTTTTT. This encodes CASSLGTEGGKLFF.